Shown below are 15 T cell receptor beta chains from a single sample sequenced in a study of regulatory T cells in long-lasting Graves disease. Investigators prepared the TCR beta libraries by applying iRepertoire HTBI primers and Arm-PCR of CDR3 regions. MiXCR, applied by TCRdb to the multiplex PCR reads, yields one record per CDR3 protein. The repertoire includes 390,000 or so distinct CDR3 sequences, approximately 12% of them detected once, and under 20% sits in the top ten. Time point specified: newly diagnosed GD, antithyroid drugs for less than 3 months. PBMC RNA served as the TCR library source. These data are also associated with another study on T cells in Graves' hyperthyroidism and ophthalmopathy.

The input for sequencing was peripheral blood mononuclear cells (PBMCs), taken at new diagnosis, from a patient treated with antithyroid drugs. Receptors were obtained from a woman aged 18-29 years with Graves disease.

This sequence joins TRBV24-1 and TRBJ1-5; D not certain. Germline loops: CDR1 KGHDR, CDR2 SFDVKD. V was clipped by 4 bases and J by 2 bases, with 14 bases between them. This CDR3 contains 16 residues. CDR3 nucleotides: TGTGCCACCAGTGACCCTGCGGGGTTGGGCAATCAGCCCCAGCATTTT. Amino acids: CATSDPAGLGNQPQHF.

This chain links TRBV18 with TRBJ2-7; D gene ambiguous. The ends were cut back, 4 bases at V and 0 bases at J, with 10 bases in the middle. CDR3 length equals 14 residues. Per germline, CDR1 KGHSH and CDR2 LQKENI. The DNA for the CDR3 is TGTGCCAGCTCACGCCGGCAAAGCTCCTACGAGCAGTACTTC. It encodes CASSRRQSSYEQYF.

This clonotype was counted ten times or more. The rearrangement uses TRBV5-1 and TRBJ2-7; D is perhaps TRBD1 (6 bases). In germline, CDR1 is SGHRS, CDR2 YFSETQ. This CDR3 region has 16 residues. Trimming took off 0 bases at V and 0 bases at J, with 13 bases between the two ends. The CDR3 nucleotides read TGCGCCAGCAGCTTGGGAACTCGGACAGCCTCCTACGAGCAGTACTTC. This codes for CASSLGTRTASYEQYF.

The chain has TRBV20-1 and TRBJ1-4; D remains unclear. V was clipped by 3 bases and J by 3 bases, with 14 bases between them. In germline, CDR1 is DFQATT, CDR2 SNEGSKA (reference sequence). This CDR3 is built from 15 residues. CDR3 sequence reads: CSASRQIYPNEKLFF. CDR3 nucleotides: TGCAGTGCTAGTAGGCAGATATATCCTAATGAAAAACTGTTTTTT.

This clonotype was detected many times. The chain joins TRBV20-1 to TRBJ2-2, with D possibly being TRBD2 (6 bases). The V and J ends lost 6 bases and 6 bases respectively, with 17 bases between them. This CDR3 is built from 14 residues. In germline, CDR1 is DFQATT, CDR2 SNEGSKA (reference sequence). The chain's CDR3 is CSARLVLVPGELFF. For the CDR3, the DNA is TGCAGTGCCAGACTAGTTTTAGTCCCCGGGGAGCTGTTTTTT.

CDR3 DNA: TGTGCCAGCAGCGTCCTTACTAGCGGGAGCCGATTAGATACGCAGTATTTT. Protein: CASSVLTSGSRLDTQYF. V usage is TRBV9 and J usage is TRBJ2-3, with TRBD2 matching 11 bases. The ends lost 2 bases at V and 5 bases at J; junction bases unmatched: 10. CDR1 is SGDLS and CDR2 is YYNGEE in the germline V gene. There are 17 residues in the CDR3.

Notes on this clonotype: This likely traces to a read error, being one base from a far larger clone. This chain joins TRBV7-3 and TRBJ1-1; the D gene is possibly TRBD1 (5 bases). The CDR3 is 14 amino acids. The germline V gene has CDR1 SGHTA and CDR2 FQGTGA. The CDR3 sequence: CASSPGHSNAEAFF. The CDR3 DNA follows: TGTGCCAGCAGCCCTGGACACTCGAACGCTGAAGCTTTCTTT.

The genes are TRBV24-1 and TRBJ2-5, with D perhaps given as TRBD1 or TRBD2 (5 bases each). CDR1 is KGHDR and CDR2 is SFDVKD in the germline V gene. V was trimmed by 9 bases and J by 1 base, leaving 29 bases between them. This CDR3 is built from 19 residues. The DNA for the CDR3 is TGTGCCACCGGAGGACCGGGACGCCCGCCGAACGAAGGCCAAGAGACCCAGTACTTC. It specifies CATGGPGRPPNEGQETQYF.

This clonotype was seen at least ten times. The V gene is TRBV5-1, the J gene TRBJ2-3; 9 bases line up with TRBD1. CDR3 length equals 15 residues. Germline CDR1 and CDR2: SGHRS and YFSETQ. V was pared by 1 base and J by 9 bases, with 9 bases of the junction left unmatched. CDR3 coding DNA: TGCGCCAGCAGCTTGCTGACCTCCGGGACAGGGACGCAGTATTTT. Its protein is CASSLLTSGTGTQYF.

The rearrangement links TRBV5-5 to TRBJ1-3, with 7 nucleotides matching TRBD1. Trimming removed 0 bases from V and 6 bases from J; junction bases left unmatched: 3. CDR3 length: 14 residues. Looked up from germline, CDR1 is SGHKS and CDR2 is YYEKEE (reference sequence). The CDR3 DNA sequence: TGTGCCAGCAGCTTGGAGGGGGCGGAAAACACCATATATTTT. Translating it yields CASSLEGAENTIYF.

This clonotype was found many times. V and J are TRBV6-2 or TRBV6-3 and TRBJ1-2, with D possibly TRBD1 on 6 matching bases. This CDR3 spans 17 amino acids. The germline V gene has CDR1 MNHEY and CDR2 SVGEGT. Trimming stripped 5 bases from V and 8 bases from J, with 27 bases between. The chain's CDR3 is CASSQSPPPGATRGYTF. The CDR3 nucleotides read TGTGCCAGCAGTCAATCGCCCCCCCCAGGGGCCACGAGAGGCTACACCTTC.

This clonotype was observed at least ten times. This chain links TRBV9 with TRBJ2-5; no definite D call. From germline, CDR1 is SGDLS and CDR2 YYNGEE. Trimming cost V 4 bases and J 7 bases, with 11 bases left between them. The CDR3 totals 12 residues. CDR3 bases: TGTGCCAGCAGCTTCGATTACGGGACCCAGTACTTC. This gives the protein CASSFDYGTQYF.

This clonotype was observed a few times. This chain uses TRBV10-3 with TRBJ2-1, with 7 bases lining up with TRBD1. V dropped 4 bases and J dropped 4; count of bases not matched to a gene: 7. The CDR3 runs 15 residues. Germline CDR1 ENHRY, CDR2 SYGVKD. The CDR3 DNA sequence: TGTGCCATCAGTGTAGAGACAGGGCATTACAATGAGCAGTTCTTC. Translating gives CAISVETGHYNEQFF.

This chain connects TRBV5-5 to TRBJ2-2; D perhaps matches TRBD1 (6 bases). The V end was cut by 2 bases, the J end by 6 bases, with 8 bases between. The germline CDR1 and CDR2 sequences are SGHKS and YYEKEE (reference sequence). This CDR3 contains 13 residues. The chain's CDR3 is CASSFWGPGELFF. CDR3 DNA: TGTGCCAGCAGCTTTTGGGGGCCCGGGGAGCTGTTTTTT.

As to this clonotype: Germline is not matched at one junction end, which may reflect a read error. The genes are TRBV24-1 and TRBJ1-1; D uncertain. The CDR3 runs 12 residues. The germline gives CDR1 KGHDR, CDR2 SFDVKD. This CDR3 reads CATSDQNTEALF. CDR3 sequence (DNA): TGTGCCACCAGTGACCAGAACACTGAAGCTCTCTTT.